A single sample gave rise to the 32 T cell receptor beta chains below, sequenced in a study of blood T cell repertoires in COVID-19. The method was immunoSEQ multiplex PCR; TCRdb's version includes in-frame clones alone and lacks a portion of them. The sample carries 50,000 to 70,000 clones, roughly 85% recorded once. Sequencing was performed on peripheral blood. These receptors all stem from a man in his 60s with acute or convalescent COVID-19.

The V gene is TRBV27, the J gene TRBJ1-4, with D possibly being TRBD1 (6 bases). The V gene lost 2 bases and the J gene lost 6 bases, with 7 bases spanning the gap. The CDR3 loop spans 13 amino acids. The germline gives CDR1 MNHEY, CDR2 SMNVEV (reference sequence). CDR3 region: CASSLKGDEKLFF. CDR3 bases: TGTGCCAGCAGTTTAAAGGGGGATGAAAAACTGTTTTTT.

This clone showed up just a few times. This chain connects TRBV20-1 to TRBJ1-2; a weak D match, TRBD1 (5 bases). Germline values: CDR1 DFQATT, CDR2 SNEGSKA (reference sequence). The CDR3 length is 16 residues. Deletions cut 3 bases from V and 8 bases from J, with 25 bases between. CDR3 DNA: TGCAGTGCTAGTAGTGCGGGACTAACCGGGTTTGGGGGCTACACCTTC. It encodes CSASSAGLTGFGGYTF.

The V gene is TRBV21-1, the J gene TRBJ2-3; the D segment call TRBD2 is taken from the table without a DNA check. TRBV21-1 is labeled a pseudogene. This CDR3 comprises 20 residues. CDR3 loop: CASSKGTAGVLPTSTDTQYF. The DNA of the CDR3 is TGTGCCAGCAGCAAAGGTACAGCGGGAGTACTCCCAACTAGCACAGATACGCAGTATTTT.

The genes are TRBV5-8 and TRBJ1-5, with 8 bases lining up with TRBD1. The V gene's germline CDR1 is SGHTS and CDR2 YDEGEE. V dropped 4 bases and J dropped 4; count of bases not matched to a gene: 7. CDR3 length: 15 amino acids. CDR3 residues: CASSPGQARNQPQHF. CDR3 DNA: TGTGCCAGCAGCCCGGGACAGGCTAGAAATCAGCCCCAGCATTTT.

This chain joins TRBV28 and TRBJ1-6, with 8 bases identical to TRBD1. Per germline, CDR1 MDHEN and CDR2 SYDVKM. J lost 10 bases, V lost 10 bases, and 12 bases had no gene match. The CDR3 runs to 14 residues. In nucleotides, the CDR3 is TGTGCCAACCTACCAGGACAGGGAGGGTCACCCCTCCACTTT. Its protein product is CANLPGQGGSPLHF.

This rearrangement joins TRBV4-1 to TRBJ2-5; D call uncertain. V was trimmed by 3 bases and J by 5 bases, leaving 16 bases between them. This CDR3 contains 15 residues. Per the germline V gene, CDR1 is MGHRA and CDR2 is YSYEKL. Here the CDR3 reads CASSQSPQLGETQYF. CDR3 DNA: TGCGCCAGCAGCCAGTCACCACAACTCGGGGAGACCCAGTACTTC.

The chain combines TRBV30 with TRBJ2-5; 11 bases are shared with TRBD1. J was trimmed by 5 bases and V by 1 base; bases with no gene match: 9. CDR3 size: 16 residues. Germline loops: CDR1 GTSNPN, CDR2 SVGIG (reference sequence). CDR3 residues: CAWSGTGGDWWETQYF. CDR3 nucleotide sequence: TGTGCCTGGAGTGGGACAGGGGGCGATTGGTGGGAGACCCAGTACTTC.

This clone was observed once. The chain joins TRBV5-4 to TRBJ1-1; a weak D match, TRBD1 (5 bases). This CDR3 comprises 14 residues. V was trimmed by 0 bases and J by 6 bases, leaving 12 bases between them. Germline V lookup: CDR1 SGHNT, CDR2 YYREEE (reference sequence). This CDR3 is CASSLDVRGPEAFF. The CDR3 nucleotides read TGTGCCAGCAGCTTGGATGTAAGGGGCCCTGAAGCTTTCTTT. The variable domain in full, with the rest retrieved from reference TRBV5-4 and TRBJ1-1, is ETGVTQSPTHLIKTRGQQVTLRCSSQSGHNTVSWYQQALGQGPQFIFQYYREEENGRGNFPPRFSGLQFPNYSSELNVNALELDDSALYLCASSLDVRGPEAFFGQGTRLTVV.

The chain carries TRBV28 and TRBJ2-1; a weak D match, TRBD2 (6 bases). With 4 bases removed from V and 6 bases from J, the gap between germline ends came to 19 bases. The V gene's germline CDR1 is MDHEN and CDR2 SYDVKM. The CDR3 consists of 16 residues. CDR3 loop: CASSSPGDSAPNEQFF. The CDR3 nucleotides are TGTGCCAGCAGTTCCCCGGGGGATTCGGCACCCAATGAGCAGTTCTTC.

The chain combines TRBV28 with TRBJ1-2, with TRBD1 as a possible D gene (6 bases). From germline, CDR1 is MDHEN and CDR2 SYDVKM. Trimming cost V 8 bases and J 2 bases, with 15 bases left between them. This CDR3 is 14 amino acids long. The CDR3 coding sequence is TGTGCCAGCTACGCATGGGACAAAAACTATGGCTACACCTTC. Translation gives CASYAWDKNYGYTF.

A few counts support this clone. The rearrangement links TRBV19 to TRBJ2-7; perhaps TRBD1 as D (6 bases). CDR1 is LNHDA, CDR2 SQIVND, per germline (reference sequence). V was cut by 1 base and J by 4 bases, with 14 bases left in between. The CDR3 is 15 amino acids. The CDR3 loop is CASSIAGTQFYEQYF. The CDR3 DNA reads TGTGCCAGTAGTATAGCCGGGACACAATTTTACGAGCAGTACTTC.

This chain links TRBV19 with TRBJ2-1; 7 bases are a match to TRBD2. Germline-derived CDR1 and CDR2 are LNHDA and SQIVND (reference sequence). The CDR3 loop spans 15 amino acids. After removal of 4 bases from V and 4 bases from J, the junction contained 7 bases not matched to a gene. The CDR3 spells CASSRGGLAYNEQFF. CDR3 in DNA: TGTGCCAGTAGTAGGGGGGGGTTGGCGTACAATGAGCAGTTCTTC.

This clone was found a few times. V and J are TRBV18 and TRBJ2-7, with 7 bases matching TRBD1. The CDR3 covers 13 residues. The ends lost 6 bases at V and 5 bases at J; junction bases unmatched: 7. Germline CDR1 KGHSH, CDR2 LQKENI. The CDR3, as DNA: TGTGCCAGCTCGCCCACAGGGGACCACGAGCAGTACTTC. This translates into CASSPTGDHEQYF.

The V and J genes are TRBV18 and TRBJ1-3; D call uncertain. V was pared by 2 bases and J by 4 bases, with 6 bases between. CDR3 size: 13 residues. Germline V gene lookup returns CDR1 KGHSH and CDR2 LQKENI. CDR3: CASSPGLGNTIYF. The DNA for the CDR3 is TGTGCCAGCTCACCAGGACTCGGAAACACCATATATTTT.

This clone has more than one count but fewer than ten. The gene calls are TRBV5-3 and TRBJ2-2; 13 nucleotides align to TRBD2. TRBV5-3 has ORF status, its function being uncertain. V shed 4 bases and J 0 bases; nucleotides not matched to a gene: 0. There are 16 residues in the CDR3. CDR3 protein: CARSGLAGANTGELFF. DNA for the CDR3: TGTGCCAGAAGCGGACTAGCGGGAGCGAACACCGGGGAGCTGTTTTTT.

The chain carries TRBV6-6 and TRBJ1-5; possible D gene TRBD1, 5 bases. CDR1 is MNHNY and CDR2 is SVGAGI in the germline V gene (reference sequence). The CDR3 has 13 amino acids. Deletions cut 5 bases from V and 3 bases from J, with 8 bases between. The CDR3 is CASSDRNNQPQHF. DNA for the CDR3: TGTGCCAGCAGTGACAGAAACAATCAGCCCCAGCATTTT.

The chain has TRBV5-1 and TRBJ2-1; tentatively, D is TRBD1 (5 bases). The CDR3 loop spans 15 amino acids. Germline CDR1 is SGHRS and CDR2 is YFSETQ. V lost 7 bases to trimming and J lost 6 bases, with 20 bases between them. The CDR3 nucleotides read TGCGCCAGCGGCGTTGGGGCGGTTAAGACCAATGAGCAGTTCTTC. Its translation is CASGVGAVKTNEQFF.

The chain joins TRBV28 to TRBJ1-3, with a possible D match to TRBD1 (6 bases). Germline V gene data show CDR1 as MDHEN and CDR2 as SYDVKM. The V and J ends lost 2 bases and 8 bases respectively, with 10 bases between them. The CDR3 covers 13 residues. The CDR3 DNA follows: TGTGCCAGCAGTTTAAGACAGGTTTACACCATATATTTT. Translation: CASSLRQVYTIYF. Supplemented by reference TRBV28 and TRBJ1-3, the full variable domain reads DVKVTQSSRYLVKRTGEKVFLECVQDMDHENMFWYRQDPGLGLRLIYFSYDVKMKEKGDIPEGYSVSREKKERFSLILESASTNQTSMYLCASSLRQVYTIYFGEGSWLTVV.

J is TRBJ1-6 and V is TRBV13, with D perhaps matching TRBD1 (6 bases). The germline CDR1 and CDR2 sequences are PRHDT and FYEKMQ (reference sequence). The CDR3 spans 17 residues. V was pared by 0 bases and J by 4 bases, with 13 bases between. CDR3 sequence: CASSLGMGAAYNSPLHF. Here the CDR3 DNA reads TGTGCCAGCAGCTTAGGGATGGGGGCAGCTTATAATTCACCCCTCCACTTT.

The chain carries TRBV28 and TRBJ1-5, with D maybe TRBD1 (5 bases). CDR3 length equals 15 residues. Trimming removed 6 bases from V and 4 bases from J, with 16 bases in between. From germline, CDR1 is MDHEN and CDR2 SYDVKM. As DNA, the CDR3 is TGTGCCAGCAGCATGGGGCAGATTTTTAATCAGCCCCAGCATTTT. It specifies CASSMGQIFNQPQHF.

The chain links TRBV6-1 to TRBJ1-5, with TRBD1 matching 10 bases. V was pared by 4 bases and J by 0 bases, with 6 bases of the junction left unmatched. Germline V lookup: CDR1 MNHNS, CDR2 SASEGT. The CDR3 has 17 amino acids. DNA for the CDR3: TGTGCCAGCAGTGGCTGGGGACAGGGGAATAGCAATCAGCCCCAGCATTTT. Translated: CASSGWGQGNSNQPQHF.

This chain joins TRBV27 and TRBJ2-3; D is perhaps TRBD2 (5 bases). The CDR3 contains 13 residues. The germline CDR1 and CDR2 sequences are MNHEY and SMNVEV (reference sequence). Deletions cut 9 bases from V and 5 bases from J, with 15 bases between. Written as DNA, the CDR3 is TGTGCCAGGGGGAGTGGACGGGGAGATACGCAGTATTTT. This gives the protein CARGSGRGDTQYF.

V is TRBV19 and J is TRBJ1-2, with unresolved D. Looked up from germline, CDR1 is LNHDA and CDR2 is SQIVND (reference sequence). The ends were cut back, 1 base at V and 2 bases at J, with 11 bases in the middle. The CDR3 spans 15 residues. CDR3: CASSIVAGGNYGYTF. CDR3 sequence (DNA): TGTGCCAGTAGTATAGTAGCAGGCGGGAACTATGGCTACACCTTC.

The chain employs TRBV7-2 and TRBJ2-1, with D perhaps TRBD2 (5 bases). Germline V gene data show CDR1 as SGHTA and CDR2 as FQGNSA. V lost 3 bases, J lost 4 bases, and 13 bases lay in between. The CDR3 consists of 15 residues. This CDR3 reads CASSFLLVSYNEQFF. The CDR3 DNA reads TGTGCCAGCAGCTTCTTACTAGTGAGTTACAATGAGCAGTTCTTC.

This clone was seen a single time. The chain is built from TRBV4-3 and TRBJ1-1; no firm D call. The V end lost 0 bases, the J end lost 7 bases, and 12 bases lay between the germline ends. CDR3 length equals 14 residues. Germline CDR1 LGHNA, CDR2 YSLEER. The CDR3 DNA sequence: TGCGCCAGCAGCCAAGATGGAGGACCTCTTGAAGCTTTCTTT. Its translation: CASSQDGGPLEAFF.

The chain employs TRBV5-4 and TRBJ1-6; no clear D. Germline V gives CDR1 SGHNT, CDR2 YYREEE (reference sequence). The CDR3 spans 13 residues. V gave up 5 bases and J gave up 3 bases, with 6 bases separating them. CDR3 region: CASRAFYNSPLHF. CDR3 in DNA: TGTGCCAGCAGGGCCTTCTATAATTCACCCCTCCACTTT.

This clone was seen a few times. The chain uses TRBV27 and TRBJ1-6; D is possibly TRBD1 (5 bases). Germline loops: CDR1 MNHEY, CDR2 SMNVEV (reference sequence). The V end was cut by 0 bases, the J end by 7 bases, with 16 bases between. The CDR3 sequence is 17 residues long. CDR3 sequence (DNA): TGTGCCAGCAGTTTATCGATGTTGGCAGGGTCCAATTCACCCCTCCACTTT. Protein: CASSLSMLAGSNSPLHF.

The chain has TRBV28 and TRBJ1-5, with 8 bases matching TRBD1. This CDR3 region has 17 residues. The trim removed 2 bases at V and 5 bases at J, leaving 11 bases unmatched. Germline V gene data show CDR1 as MDHEN and CDR2 as SYDVKM. The CDR3 protein is CASSLHIWQGADQPQHF. CDR3 nucleotides: TGTGCCAGCAGTTTACATATCTGGCAGGGGGCCGATCAGCCCCAGCATTTT. Using reference TRBV28 and TRBJ1-5 for the parts outside the CDR3, the full variable domain is DVKVTQSSRYLVKRTGEKVFLECVQDMDHENMFWYRQDPGLGLRLIYFSYDVKMKEKGDIPEGYSVSREKKERFSLILESASTNQTSMYLCASSLHIWQGADQPQHFGDGTRLSIL.

The rearrangement uses TRBV10-3 and TRBJ1-1; 9 nucleotides match TRBD1. This CDR3 is built from 13 residues. In germline, CDR1 is ENHRY, CDR2 SYGVKD. Losses at the gene ends were 4 bases for V and 6 bases for J; bases not matched to a gene: 3. The CDR3 DNA sequence: TGTGCCATCAGTGGGGACAGGGATCCTGAAGCTTTCTTT. It encodes CAISGDRDPEAFF.

The chain joins TRBV7-2 to TRBJ2-5, with a weak D call TRBD2 (6 bases). Germline values: CDR1 SGHTA, CDR2 FQGNSA. The CDR3 has 13 amino acids. The germline V and J ends were trimmed by 3 bases and 2 bases, with 7 bases remaining between them. The CDR3 DNA reads TGTGCCAGCAGCTTGGGGAGGCAAGAGACCCAGTACTTC. Residues: CASSLGRQETQYF.

This chain connects TRBV29-1 to TRBJ2-2; D is possibly TRBD1 (6 bases). Germline CDR1 SQVTM, CDR2 ANQGSEA. V lost 4 bases and J lost 0, with 6 bases in between. The CDR3 covers 13 residues. Written as DNA, the CDR3 is TGCAGCGTTGGGACAGCGAACACCGGGGAGCTGTTTTTT. Amino acids: CSVGTANTGELFF.

The rearrangement joins TRBV5-4 to TRBJ2-2; the D gene is possibly TRBD1 (7 bases). In germline, CDR1 is SGHNT, CDR2 YYREEE (reference sequence). V was pared by 0 bases and J by 6 bases, with 9 bases between. The CDR3 is 14 residues long. CDR3 region: CASSLVRGAGELFF. Here the CDR3 DNA reads TGTGCCAGCAGCTTGGTCAGGGGGGCCGGGGAGCTGTTTTTT.